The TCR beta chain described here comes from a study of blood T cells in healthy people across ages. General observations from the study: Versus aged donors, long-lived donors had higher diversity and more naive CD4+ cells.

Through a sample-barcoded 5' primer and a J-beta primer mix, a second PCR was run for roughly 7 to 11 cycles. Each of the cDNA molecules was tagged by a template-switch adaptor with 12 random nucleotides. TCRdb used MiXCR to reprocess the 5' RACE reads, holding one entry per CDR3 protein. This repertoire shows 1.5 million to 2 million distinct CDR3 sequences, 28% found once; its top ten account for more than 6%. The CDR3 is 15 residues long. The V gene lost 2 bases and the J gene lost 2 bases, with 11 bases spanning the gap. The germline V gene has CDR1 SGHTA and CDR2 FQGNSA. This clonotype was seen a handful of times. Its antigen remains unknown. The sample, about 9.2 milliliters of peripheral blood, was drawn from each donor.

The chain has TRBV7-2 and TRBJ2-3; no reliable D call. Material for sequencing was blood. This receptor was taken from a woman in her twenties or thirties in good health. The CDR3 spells CASSLKATTTDTQYF. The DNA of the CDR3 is TGTGCCAGCAGCTTAAAGGCCACAACCACAGATACGCAGTATTTT.